The entry below gives a single T cell receptor (beta chain) sequence along with its context. What it binds is unknown. A clone one base away is much larger, so this may be a read error. A modified ARM-PCR protocol with three rounds of nested PCR amplified TCRbeta. TCRdb called the multiplex PCR reads again in MiXCR, with one record for every CDR3 protein. Here the sample spans approximately 79,000 distinct CDR3 sequences, less than 85% being singletons. This entry is derived from a study of tumor and adjacent non-tumor tissue in lung cancer. At the level of the study: The cohort had about a dozen adenocarcinoma, a couple of squamous cell and 1 small cell patients.

Looked up from germline, CDR1 is MNHNY and CDR2 is SVGAGI (reference sequence). This CDR3 has 14 residues. The V end was cut by 2 bases, the J end by 5 bases, with 12 bases between. Study findings and constraints: Normal lung showed higher cumulative top 100 clone frequency than tumor. Patients with more diverse tumor TCRs had worse survival. TCR diversity was significantly greater in tumor than normal lung tissue.

RNA was extracted from bulk tissue without any cell sorting. More than 3 cm separated this lung sample from the edge of the tumor. This sequence originates from a man aged 70-80 years with non-small cell lung cancer. The specimen sequenced was distant non-tumor lung tissue. V is TRBV6-6 and J is TRBJ2-5, with D hard to call. This CDR3 is CASSYGSEAETQYF. The CDR3, as DNA: TGTGCCAGCAGTTACGGCAGTGAGGCGGAGACCCAGTACTTC.